The sequence of this TCR beta chain was determined in a study of control samples from healthy donors and cancer patients. V lost 10 bases and J lost 3, with 18 bases in between. This CDR3 region has 14 residues. Germline V CDR1 and CDR2: SEHNR, FQNEAQ (reference sequence). Profiled with immunoSEQ multiplex PCR; TCRdb holds only in-frame clones, not every one. The sample holds approximately 150,000 clones, approximately 94% seen once. Sequencing was performed on blood. The chain carries TRBV7-9 and TRBJ1-1; a weak D match, TRBD1 (5 bases). The sequence was obtained from a woman younger than 30 in good health. CDR3 sequence: CAIQDSPEHTEAFF. DNA for the CDR3: TGTGCCATACAAGACAGCCCTGAACACACTGAAGCTTTCTTT.